This is a list of T cell receptor beta chains from one sample in a study of shared T cell receptors in the human thymus. Measured with immunoSEQ multiplex PCR; TCRdb has only the in-frame clones, and not every one. This sample has about 380,000 clones, with approximately 95% found just once. The sample comprised thymocytes. Receptor source: a human donor. The conserved cysteine and the conserved F or W are not part of the CDR3 here. Fields, in order: D gene, V gene, J gene, CDR3 protein. D genes are given only for firm matches.

>.|TRBV6-1|TRBJ1-4
ASRYQKRDEKLF
>.|TRBV30|TRBJ2-1
AWSVRHSPGLYCNEQF
>TRBD2|TRBV6-1|TRBJ2-7
ASSEGGGSSYEQY
>.|TRBV7-4|TRBJ2-5
ASSRGLAQETQY
>TRBD1|TRBV11-2|TRBJ1-1
ASSLGATGRGDTEAF
>.|TRBV6-1|TRBJ1-1
ASTDPQGNTEAF
>.|TRBV6-6|TRBJ2-1
ASNDYGATFFNEQF
>.|TRBV19|TRBJ2-7
ASSTLAGYHYEQY
>.|TRBV14|TRBJ2-7
ASSRGRGGYEQY
>TRBD1|TRBV11-3|TRBJ1-1
ASSKTGTGPANTEAF
>.|TRBV27|TRBJ2-7
ASSPTTAYEQY
>.|TRBV10-3|TRBJ1-5
AISDPTGRADQPQH